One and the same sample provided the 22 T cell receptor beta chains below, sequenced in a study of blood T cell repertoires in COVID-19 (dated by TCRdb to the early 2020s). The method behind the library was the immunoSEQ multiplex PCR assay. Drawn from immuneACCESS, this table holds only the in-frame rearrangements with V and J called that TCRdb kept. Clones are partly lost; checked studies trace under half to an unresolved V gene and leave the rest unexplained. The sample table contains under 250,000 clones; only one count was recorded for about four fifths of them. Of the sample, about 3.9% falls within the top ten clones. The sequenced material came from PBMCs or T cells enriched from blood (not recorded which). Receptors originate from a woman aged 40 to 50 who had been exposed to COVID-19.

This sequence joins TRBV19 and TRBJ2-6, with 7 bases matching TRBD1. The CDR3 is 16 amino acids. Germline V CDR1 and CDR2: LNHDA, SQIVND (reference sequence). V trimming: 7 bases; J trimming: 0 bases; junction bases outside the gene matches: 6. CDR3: CASTGTDSSGANVLTF. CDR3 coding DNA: TGTGCCAGTACAGGGACAGATAGCTCTGGGGCCAACGTCCTGACTTTC.

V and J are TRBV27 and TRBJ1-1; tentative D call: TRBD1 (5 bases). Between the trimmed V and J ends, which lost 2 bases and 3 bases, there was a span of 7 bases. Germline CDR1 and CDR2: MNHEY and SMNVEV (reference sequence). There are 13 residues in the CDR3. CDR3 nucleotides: TGTGCCAGCAGTTTAAAGGGGTACACTGAAGCTTTCTTT. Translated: CASSLKGYTEAFF.

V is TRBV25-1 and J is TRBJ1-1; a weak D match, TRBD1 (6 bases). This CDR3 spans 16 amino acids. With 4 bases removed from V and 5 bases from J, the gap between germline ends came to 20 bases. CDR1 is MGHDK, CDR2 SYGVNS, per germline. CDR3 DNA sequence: TGTGCCAGCAGTGCCCTCGCCGGGACACCTCGTACTGAAGCTTTCTTT. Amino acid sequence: CASSALAGTPRTEAFF.

The CDR3 DNA is TGTGCCAGCAGTTTATCGCCTAGCGGGGGGGCCTACGAGCAGTACTTC. It specifies CASSLSPSGGAYEQYF. The chain carries TRBV27 and TRBJ2-7, with 12 nucleotides matching TRBD2. CDR3 length: 16 amino acids. Trimming cost V 0 bases and J 2 bases; bases outside gene matches: 2. Per germline, CDR1 MNHEY and CDR2 SMNVEV (reference sequence).

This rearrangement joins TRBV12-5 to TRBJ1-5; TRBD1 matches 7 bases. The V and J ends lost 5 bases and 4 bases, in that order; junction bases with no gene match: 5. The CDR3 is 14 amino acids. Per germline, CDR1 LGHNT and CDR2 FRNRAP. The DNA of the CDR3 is TGTGCTAGTGGTCCGGCAGGGGGAAATCAGCCCCAGCATTTT. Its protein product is CASGPAGGNQPQHF. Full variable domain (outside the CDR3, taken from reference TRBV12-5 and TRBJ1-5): DARVTQTPRHKVTEMGQEVTMRCQPILGHNTVFWYRQTMMQGLELLAYFRNRAPLDDSGMPKDRFSAEMPDATLATLKIQPSEPRDSAVYFCASGPAGGNQPQHFGDGTRLSIL.

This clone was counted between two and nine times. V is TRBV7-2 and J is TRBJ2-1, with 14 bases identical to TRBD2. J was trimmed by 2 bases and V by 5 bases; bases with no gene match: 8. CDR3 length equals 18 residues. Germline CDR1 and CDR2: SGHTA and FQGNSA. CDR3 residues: CASSARTSGGSAYNEQFF. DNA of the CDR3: TGTGCCAGCAGCGCCCGGACTAGCGGGGGGTCGGCCTACAATGAGCAGTTCTTC.

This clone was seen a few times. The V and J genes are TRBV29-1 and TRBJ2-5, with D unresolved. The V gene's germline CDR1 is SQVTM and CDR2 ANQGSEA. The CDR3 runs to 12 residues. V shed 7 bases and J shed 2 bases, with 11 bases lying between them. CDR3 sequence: CSGSGSQETQYF. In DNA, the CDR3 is TGCAGCGGGTCCGGGTCTCAAGAGACCCAGTACTTC.

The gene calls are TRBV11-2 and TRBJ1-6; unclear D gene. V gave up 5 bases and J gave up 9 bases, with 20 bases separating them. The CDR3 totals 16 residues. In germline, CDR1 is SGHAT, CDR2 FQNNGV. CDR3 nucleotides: TGTGCCAGCAGCAAACACAATCCTTCTTCCAGTTCACCCCTCCACTTT. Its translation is CASSKHNPSSSSPLHF.

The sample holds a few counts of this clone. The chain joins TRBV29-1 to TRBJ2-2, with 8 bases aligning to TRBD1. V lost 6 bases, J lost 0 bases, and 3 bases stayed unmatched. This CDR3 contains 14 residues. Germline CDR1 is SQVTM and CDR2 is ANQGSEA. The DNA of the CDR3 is TGCAGCGTGGCGGGACAGGCGAACACCGGGGAGCTGTTTTTT. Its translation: CSVAGQANTGELFF.

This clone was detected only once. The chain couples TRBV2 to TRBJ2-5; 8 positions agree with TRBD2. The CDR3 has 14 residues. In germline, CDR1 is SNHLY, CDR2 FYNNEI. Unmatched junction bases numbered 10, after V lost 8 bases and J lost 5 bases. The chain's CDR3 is CASGPGLGMETQYF. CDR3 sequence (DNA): TGTGCCAGCGGACCGGGACTAGGTATGGAGACCCAGTACTTC. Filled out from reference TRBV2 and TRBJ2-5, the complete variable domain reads EPEVTQTPSHQVTQMGQEVILRCVPISNHLYFYWYRQILGQKVEFLVSFYNNEISEKSEIFDDQFSVERPDGSNFTLKIRSTKLEDSAMYFCASGPGLGMETQYFGPGTRLLVL.

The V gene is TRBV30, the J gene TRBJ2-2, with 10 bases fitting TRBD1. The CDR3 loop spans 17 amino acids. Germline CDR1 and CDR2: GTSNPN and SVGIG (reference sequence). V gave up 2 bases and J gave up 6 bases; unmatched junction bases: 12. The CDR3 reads CAWSQKDRGLGAGELFF. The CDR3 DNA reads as TGTGCCTGGAGTCAGAAAGACAGGGGGCTAGGTGCCGGGGAGCTGTTTTTT.

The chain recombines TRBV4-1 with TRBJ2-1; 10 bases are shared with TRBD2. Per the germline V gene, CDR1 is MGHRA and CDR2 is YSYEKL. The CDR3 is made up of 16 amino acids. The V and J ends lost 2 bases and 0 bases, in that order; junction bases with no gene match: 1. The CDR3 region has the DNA TGCGCCAGCAGCCAACCTAGCGGGAGCTCCTACAATGAGCAGTTCTTC. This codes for CASSQPSGSSYNEQFF.

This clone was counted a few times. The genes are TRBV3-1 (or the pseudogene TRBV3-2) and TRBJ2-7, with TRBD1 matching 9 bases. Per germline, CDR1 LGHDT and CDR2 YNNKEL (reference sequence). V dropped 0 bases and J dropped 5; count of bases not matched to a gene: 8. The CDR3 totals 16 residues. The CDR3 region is CASSQDRGQGRNEQYF. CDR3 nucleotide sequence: TGTGCCAGCAGCCAAGATAGGGGACAGGGCCGGAACGAGCAGTACTTC.

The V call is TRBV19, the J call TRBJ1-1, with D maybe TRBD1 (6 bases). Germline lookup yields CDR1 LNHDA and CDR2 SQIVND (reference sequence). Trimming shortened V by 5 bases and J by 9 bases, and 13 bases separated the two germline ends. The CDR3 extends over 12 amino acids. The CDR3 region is CASSATGKKAFF. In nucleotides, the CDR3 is TGTGCCAGTAGTGCTACAGGGAAGAAAGCTTTCTTT.

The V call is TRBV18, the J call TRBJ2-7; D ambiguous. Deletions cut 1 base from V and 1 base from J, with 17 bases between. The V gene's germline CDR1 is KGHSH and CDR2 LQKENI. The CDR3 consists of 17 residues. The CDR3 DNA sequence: TGTGCCAGCTCACCACAGCGCCAAGCTGGTCGGTCCTACGAGCAGTACTTC. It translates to CASSPQRQAGRSYEQYF.

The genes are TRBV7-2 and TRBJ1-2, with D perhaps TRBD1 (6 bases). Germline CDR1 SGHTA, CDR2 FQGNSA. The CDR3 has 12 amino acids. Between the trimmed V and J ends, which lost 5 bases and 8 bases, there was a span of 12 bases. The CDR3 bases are TGTGCCAGCAGCACCACAGGGCGAGGCTACACCTTC. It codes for CASSTTGRGYTF.

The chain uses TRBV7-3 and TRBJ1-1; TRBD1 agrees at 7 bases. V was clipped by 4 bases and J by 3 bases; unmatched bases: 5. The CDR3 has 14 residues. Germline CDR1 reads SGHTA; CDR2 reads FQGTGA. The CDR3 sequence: CASSSSGGDTEAFF. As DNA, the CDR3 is TGTGCCAGCAGCTCCTCAGGGGGAGACACTGAAGCTTTCTTT.

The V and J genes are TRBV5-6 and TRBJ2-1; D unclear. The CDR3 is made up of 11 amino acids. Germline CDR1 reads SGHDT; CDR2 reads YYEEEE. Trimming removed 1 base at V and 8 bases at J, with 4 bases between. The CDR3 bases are TGTGCCAGCAGCTTGTCTTATGAGCAGTTCTTC. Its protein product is CASSLSYEQFF.

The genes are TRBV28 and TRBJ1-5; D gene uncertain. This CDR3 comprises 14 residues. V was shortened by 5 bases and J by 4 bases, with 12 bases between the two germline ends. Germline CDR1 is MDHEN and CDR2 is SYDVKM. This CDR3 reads CASSQGGINQPQHF. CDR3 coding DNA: TGTGCCAGCAGTCAAGGAGGGATTAATCAGCCCCAGCATTTT.

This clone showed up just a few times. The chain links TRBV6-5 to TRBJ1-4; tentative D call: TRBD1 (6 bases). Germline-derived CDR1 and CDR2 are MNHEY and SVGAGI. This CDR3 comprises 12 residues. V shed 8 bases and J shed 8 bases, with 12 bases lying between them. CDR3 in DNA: TGTGCCAGCTCGGATAGGGGGGAAAAACTGTTTTTT. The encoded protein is CASSDRGEKLFF.

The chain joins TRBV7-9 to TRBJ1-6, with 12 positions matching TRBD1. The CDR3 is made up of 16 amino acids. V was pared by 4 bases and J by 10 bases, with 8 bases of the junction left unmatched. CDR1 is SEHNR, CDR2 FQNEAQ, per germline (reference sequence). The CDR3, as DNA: TGTGCCAGCAGCTCCGTTTATGGGACAGGGGGCTCACCCCTCCACTTT. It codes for CASSSVYGTGGSPLHF.

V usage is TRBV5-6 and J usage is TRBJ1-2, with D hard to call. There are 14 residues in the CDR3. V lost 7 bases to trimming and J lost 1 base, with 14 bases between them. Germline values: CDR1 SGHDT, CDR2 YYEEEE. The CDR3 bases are TGTGCCAGCTTGGCCGGGGAGGTTAACTATGGCTACACCTTC. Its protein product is CASLAGEVNYGYTF.